One sample yielded the 8 T cell receptor beta chains listed below, sequenced in a study of control samples from healthy donors and cancer patients. Clones were sequenced by immunoSEQ multiplex PCR, and TCRdb holds only the in-frame ones, with some missing. Found here are approximately 170,000 clones, 90% to 95% of them singletons; the top ten hold approximately 1.4%. Sequences were obtained from blood. Receptors originate from a woman in her thirties in good health.

In the case of this clone: The sample holds other DNA sequences that translate to the same CDR3. This chain connects TRBV6-1 to TRBJ1-2; D gene unclear. CDR1 is MNHNS and CDR2 is SASEGT in the germline V gene. This CDR3 region has 13 residues. Trimming removed 0 bases at V and 2 bases at J, with 4 bases between. The CDR3 reads CASSEAGNYGYTF. In DNA, the CDR3 is TGTGCCAGCAGTGAAGCAGGGAACTATGGCTACACCTTC.

This chain links TRBV19 with TRBJ2-7; 10 bases are shared with TRBD1. Germline V gene data show CDR1 as LNHDA and CDR2 as SQIVND (reference sequence). The CDR3 is made up of 15 amino acids. J gave up 4 bases and V 4 bases, and 7 bases lay outside the gene matches. Written as DNA, the CDR3 is TGTGCCAGTAGTACTACTCCGGGACAGGGGTACGAGCAGTACTTC. Protein sequence: CASSTTPGQGYEQYF.

The rearrangement uses TRBV5-4 and TRBJ1-3; D is unclear. Trimming cost V 4 bases and J 2 bases, with 13 bases left between them. From germline, CDR1 is SGHNT and CDR2 YYREEE (reference sequence). CDR3 length: 15 amino acids. CDR3 in amino acids: CASSRKGSPGNTIYF. DNA for the CDR3: TGTGCCAGCAGCCGGAAAGGGAGCCCTGGAAACACCATATATTTT.

J is TRBJ2-7 and V is TRBV20-1, with 8 bases lining up with TRBD2. V shed 3 bases and J 6 bases; nucleotides not matched to a gene: 4. The CDR3 has 12 amino acids. Germline CDR1 and CDR2: DFQATT and SNEGSKA (reference sequence). The CDR3 sequence is CSASSSGPEQYF. For the CDR3, the DNA is TGCAGTGCTAGTTCTAGCGGGCCCGAGCAGTACTTC.

This chain links TRBV6-5 with TRBJ2-3; D might be TRBD1 or TRBD2, each matching 5 bases. Looked up from germline, CDR1 is MNHEY and CDR2 is SVGAGI. The CDR3 is made up of 14 amino acids. Deletions cut 3 bases from V and 1 base from J, with 8 bases between. The CDR3 reads CASSYGDGTDTQYF. The CDR3 coding sequence is TGTGCCAGCAGTTATGGGGACGGCACAGATACGCAGTATTTT.

The chain is built from TRBV7-3 and TRBJ2-3; TRBD2 agrees at 8 bases. The CDR3 runs to 14 residues. Per the germline V gene, CDR1 is SGHTA and CDR2 is FQGTGA. The junction had 4 bases not matched to a gene; V was cut back by 4 bases and J by 4 bases. This CDR3 reads CASSSGGPSDTQYF. In DNA, the CDR3 is TGTGCCAGCAGCTCGGGAGGGCCCTCAGATACGCAGTATTTT.

The chain joins TRBV7-2 to TRBJ2-2, with 12 bases that match TRBD2. J gave up 4 bases and V 4 bases, and 7 bases lay outside the gene matches. This CDR3 region has 17 residues. Germline V gene lookup returns CDR1 SGHTA and CDR2 FQGNSA. The CDR3 nucleotides are TGTGCCAGCAGCTGGGGACTAGCGGGTTCTAGCACCGGGGAGCTGTTTTTT. Residues: CASSWGLAGSSTGELFF.

V is TRBV29-1 and J is TRBJ1-1; 7 nucleotides align to TRBD1. Trimming took 3 bases from V and 4 from J; bases not matched to a gene: 5. Germline V gives CDR1 SQVTM, CDR2 ANQGSEA. The length of the CDR3 is 13 residues. The CDR3 DNA sequence: TGCAGCGTTGAGGAGACAGGGCTCACTGAAGCTTTCTTT. Translating it yields CSVEETGLTEAFF.